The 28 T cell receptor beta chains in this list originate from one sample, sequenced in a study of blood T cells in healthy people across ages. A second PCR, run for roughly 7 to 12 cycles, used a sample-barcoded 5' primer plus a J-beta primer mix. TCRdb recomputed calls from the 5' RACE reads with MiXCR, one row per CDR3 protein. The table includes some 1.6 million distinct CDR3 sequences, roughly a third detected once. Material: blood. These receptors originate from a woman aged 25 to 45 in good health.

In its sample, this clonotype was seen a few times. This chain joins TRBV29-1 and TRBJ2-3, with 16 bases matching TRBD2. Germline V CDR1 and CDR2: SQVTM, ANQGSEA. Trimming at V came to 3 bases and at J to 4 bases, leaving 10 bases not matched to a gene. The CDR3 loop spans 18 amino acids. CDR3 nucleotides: TGCAGCGTTGAGGGACTAGCGGGGGGGTTCGCGGTCCCAGATACGCAGTATTTT. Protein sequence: CSVEGLAGGFAVPDTQYF.

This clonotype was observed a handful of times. This CDR3 is CASSLPVYNEQFF. The CDR3 nucleotides are TGTGCCAGCAGCTTACCGGTTTACAATGAGCAGTTCTTC. The chain recombines TRBV7-9 with TRBJ2-1; D not certain. The CDR3 is 13 amino acids. Germline CDR1 is SEHNR and CDR2 is FQNEAQ (reference sequence). Trimming stripped 2 bases from V and 4 bases from J, with 6 bases between.

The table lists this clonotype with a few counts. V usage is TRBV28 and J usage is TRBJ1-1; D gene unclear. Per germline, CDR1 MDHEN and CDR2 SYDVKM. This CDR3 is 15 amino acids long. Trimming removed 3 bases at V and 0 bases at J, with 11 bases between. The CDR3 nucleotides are TGTGCCAGCAGTTTTCTCAGGTCCATGAACACTGAAGCTTTCTTT. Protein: CASSFLRSMNTEAFF.

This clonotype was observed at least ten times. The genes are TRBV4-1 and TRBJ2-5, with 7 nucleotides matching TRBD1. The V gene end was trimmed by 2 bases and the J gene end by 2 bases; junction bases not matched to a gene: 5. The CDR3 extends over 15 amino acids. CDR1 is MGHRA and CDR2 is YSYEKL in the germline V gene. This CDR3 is CASSQHGTAQETQYF. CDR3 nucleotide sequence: TGCGCCAGCAGCCAACACGGGACAGCACAAGAGACCCAGTACTTC.

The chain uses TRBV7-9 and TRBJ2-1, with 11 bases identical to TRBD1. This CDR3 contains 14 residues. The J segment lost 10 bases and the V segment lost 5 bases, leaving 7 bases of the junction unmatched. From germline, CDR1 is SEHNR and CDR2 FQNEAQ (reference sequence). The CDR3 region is CASSNGQGAYEQFF. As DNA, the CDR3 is TGTGCCAGCAGCAATGGACAGGGGGCCTACGAGCAGTTCTTC.

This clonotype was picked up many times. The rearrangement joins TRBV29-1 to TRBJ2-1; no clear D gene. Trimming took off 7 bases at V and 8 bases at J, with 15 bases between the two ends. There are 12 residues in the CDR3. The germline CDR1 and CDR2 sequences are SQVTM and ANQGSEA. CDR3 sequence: CSGASLWDEQFF. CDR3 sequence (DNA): TGCAGCGGGGCTTCCCTCTGGGATGAGCAGTTCTTC.

The CDR3 here is CASSPAGGRPLDEQYF. The CDR3 region has the DNA TGCGCCAGCAGCCCTGCGGGCGGGAGGCCTCTGGACGAGCAGTACTTC. This sequence joins TRBV4-1 and TRBJ2-7; 8 bases match TRBD2. This CDR3 comprises 16 residues. CDR1 and CDR2 from the germline V gene are MGHRA and YSYEKL. J gave up 5 bases and V 4 bases, and 13 bases lay outside the gene matches.

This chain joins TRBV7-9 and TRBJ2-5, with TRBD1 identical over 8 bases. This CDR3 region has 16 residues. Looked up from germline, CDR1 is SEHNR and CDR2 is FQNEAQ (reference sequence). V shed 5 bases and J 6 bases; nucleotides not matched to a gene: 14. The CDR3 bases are TGTGCCAGCAGCCCGATAGGGGGACAGGTCTCCCAGACCCAGTACTTC. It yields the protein CASSPIGGQVSQTQYF.

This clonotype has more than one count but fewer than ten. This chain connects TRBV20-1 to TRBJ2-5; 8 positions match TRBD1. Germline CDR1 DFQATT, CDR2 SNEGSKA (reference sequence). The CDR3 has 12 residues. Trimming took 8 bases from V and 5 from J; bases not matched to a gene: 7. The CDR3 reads CSLTTGEETQYF. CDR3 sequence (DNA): TGCAGTCTTACGACAGGGGAGGAGACCCAGTACTTC.

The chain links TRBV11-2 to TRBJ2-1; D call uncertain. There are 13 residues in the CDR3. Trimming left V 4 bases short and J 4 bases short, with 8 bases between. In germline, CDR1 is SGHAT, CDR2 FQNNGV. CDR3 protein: CASSWKLYNEQFF. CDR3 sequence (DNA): TGTGCCAGCAGCTGGAAGTTATACAATGAGCAGTTCTTC.

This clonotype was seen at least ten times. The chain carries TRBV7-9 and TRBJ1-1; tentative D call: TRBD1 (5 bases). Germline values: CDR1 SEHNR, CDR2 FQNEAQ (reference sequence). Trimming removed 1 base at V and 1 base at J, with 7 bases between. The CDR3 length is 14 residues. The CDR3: CASSLVQGNTEAFF. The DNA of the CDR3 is TGTGCCAGCAGCTTAGTTCAGGGGAACACTGAAGCTTTCTTT.

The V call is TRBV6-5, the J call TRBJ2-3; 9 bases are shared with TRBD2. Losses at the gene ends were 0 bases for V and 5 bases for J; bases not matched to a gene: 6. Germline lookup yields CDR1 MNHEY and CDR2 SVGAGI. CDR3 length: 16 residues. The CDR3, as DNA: TGTGCCAGCAGTTACTCGATTCCAGCGGGAGGAGATACGCAGTATTTT. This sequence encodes CASSYSIPAGGDTQYF.

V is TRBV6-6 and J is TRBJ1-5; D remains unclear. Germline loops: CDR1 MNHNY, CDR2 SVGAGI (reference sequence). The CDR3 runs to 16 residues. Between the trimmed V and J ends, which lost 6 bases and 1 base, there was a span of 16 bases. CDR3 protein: CASSPQAPRSNQPQHF. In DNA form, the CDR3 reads TGTGCCAGCAGCCCTCAGGCGCCGCGGAGCAATCAGCCCCAGCATTTT.

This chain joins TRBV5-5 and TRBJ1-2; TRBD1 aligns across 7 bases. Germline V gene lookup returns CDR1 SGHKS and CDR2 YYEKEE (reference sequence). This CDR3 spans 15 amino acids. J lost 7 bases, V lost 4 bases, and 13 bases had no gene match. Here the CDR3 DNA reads TGTGCCAGCAGCGAGACAGGGAACGGTCTATTTGGCTACACCTTC. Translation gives CASSETGNGLFGYTF. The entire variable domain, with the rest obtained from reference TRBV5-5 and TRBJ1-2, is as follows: DAGVTQSPTHLIKTRGQQVTLRCSPISGHKSVSWYQQVLGQGPQFIFQYYEKEERGRGNFPDRFSARQFPNYSSELNVNALLLGDSALYLCASSETGNGLFGYTFGSGTRLTVV.

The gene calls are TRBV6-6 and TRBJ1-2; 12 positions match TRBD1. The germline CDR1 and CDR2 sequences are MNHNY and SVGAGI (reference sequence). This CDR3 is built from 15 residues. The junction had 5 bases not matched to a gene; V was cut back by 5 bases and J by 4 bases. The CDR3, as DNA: TGTGCCAGCAGTGGAGGGACAGGGGGCGCCTATGGCTACACCTTC. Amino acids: CASSGGTGGAYGYTF.

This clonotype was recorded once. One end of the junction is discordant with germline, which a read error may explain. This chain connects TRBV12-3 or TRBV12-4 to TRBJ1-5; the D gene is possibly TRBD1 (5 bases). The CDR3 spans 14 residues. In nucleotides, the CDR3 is TGTGCCAGCAGTTTGATAGGGGCGGGTCAGCCTCAGCATTTT. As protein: CASSLIGAGQPQHF.

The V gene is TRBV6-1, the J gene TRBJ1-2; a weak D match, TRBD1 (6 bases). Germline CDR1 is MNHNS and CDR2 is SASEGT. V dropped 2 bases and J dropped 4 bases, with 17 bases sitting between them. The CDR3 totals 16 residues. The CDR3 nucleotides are TGTGCCAGCAGTGAAATAAGTTTGGACAGATTCTATGGCTACACCTTC. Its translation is CASSEISLDRFYGYTF.

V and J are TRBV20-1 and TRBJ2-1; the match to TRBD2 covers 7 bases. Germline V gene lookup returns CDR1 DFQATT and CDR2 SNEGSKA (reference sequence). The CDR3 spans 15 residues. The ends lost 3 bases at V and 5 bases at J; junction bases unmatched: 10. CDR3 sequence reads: CSASPGASGDNEQFF. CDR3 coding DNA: TGCAGTGCTAGCCCTGGGGCTAGCGGAGACAATGAGCAGTTCTTC.

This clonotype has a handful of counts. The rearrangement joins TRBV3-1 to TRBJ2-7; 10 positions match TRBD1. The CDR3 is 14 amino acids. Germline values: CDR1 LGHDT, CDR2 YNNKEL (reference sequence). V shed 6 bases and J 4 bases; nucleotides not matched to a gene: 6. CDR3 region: CASSPGQGMYEQYF. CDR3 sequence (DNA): TGTGCCAGCAGTCCGGGACAGGGGATGTACGAGCAGTACTTC.

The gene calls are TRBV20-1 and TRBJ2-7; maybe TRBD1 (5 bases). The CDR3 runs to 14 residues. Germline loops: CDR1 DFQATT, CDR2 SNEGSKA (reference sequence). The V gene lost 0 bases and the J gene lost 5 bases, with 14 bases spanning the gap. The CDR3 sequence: CSARDEQEGNEQYF. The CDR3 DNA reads TGCAGTGCTAGAGATGAACAGGAAGGGAACGAGCAGTACTTC.

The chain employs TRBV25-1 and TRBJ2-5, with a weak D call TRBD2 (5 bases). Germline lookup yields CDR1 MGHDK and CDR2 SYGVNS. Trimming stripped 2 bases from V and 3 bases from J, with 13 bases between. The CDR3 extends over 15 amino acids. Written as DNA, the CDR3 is TGTGCCAGCAGTGAAAGTGGAGCGGCAGAAGAGACCCAGTACTTC. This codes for CASSESGAAEETQYF.

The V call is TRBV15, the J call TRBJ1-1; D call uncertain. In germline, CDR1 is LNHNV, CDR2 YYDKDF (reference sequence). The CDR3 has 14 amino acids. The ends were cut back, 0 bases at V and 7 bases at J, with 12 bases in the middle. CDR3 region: CATSRDWTASEAFF. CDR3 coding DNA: TGTGCCACCAGCAGAGATTGGACGGCCAGTGAAGCTTTCTTT.

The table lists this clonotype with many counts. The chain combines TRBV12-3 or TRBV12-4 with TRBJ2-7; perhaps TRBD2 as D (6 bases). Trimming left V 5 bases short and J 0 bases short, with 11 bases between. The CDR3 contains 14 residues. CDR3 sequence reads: CASSPGGRSYEQYF. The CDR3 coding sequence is TGTGCCAGCAGTCCCGGGGGACGCTCCTACGAGCAGTACTTC.

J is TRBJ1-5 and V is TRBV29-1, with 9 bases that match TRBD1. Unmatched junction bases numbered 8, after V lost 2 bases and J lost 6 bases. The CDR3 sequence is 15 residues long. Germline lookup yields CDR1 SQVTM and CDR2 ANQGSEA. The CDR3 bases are TGCAGCGTTGAATTCACAGGGGGCTCGGGTCAGCCCCAGCATTTT. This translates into CSVEFTGGSGQPQHF.

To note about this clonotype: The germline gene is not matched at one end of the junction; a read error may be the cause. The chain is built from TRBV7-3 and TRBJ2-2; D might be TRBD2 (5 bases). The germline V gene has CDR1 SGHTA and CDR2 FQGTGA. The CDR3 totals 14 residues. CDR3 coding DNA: TGTGCCAGCTCCCGGGCCCCAAGAACCGGGGAGCGGTTTTTT. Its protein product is CASSRAPRTGERFF.

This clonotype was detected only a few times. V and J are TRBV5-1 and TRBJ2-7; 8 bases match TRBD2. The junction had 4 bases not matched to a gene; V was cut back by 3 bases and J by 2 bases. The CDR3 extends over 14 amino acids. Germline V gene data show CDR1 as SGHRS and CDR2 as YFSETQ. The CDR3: CASSWGLGAYEQYF. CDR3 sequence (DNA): TGCGCCAGCAGCTGGGGACTAGGGGCCTACGAGCAGTACTTC. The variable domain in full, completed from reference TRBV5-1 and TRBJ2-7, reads KAGVTQTPRYLIKTRGQQVTLSCSPISGHRSVSWYQQTPGQGLQFLFEYFSETQRNKGNFPGRFSGRQFSNSRSEMNVSTLELGDSALYLCASSWGLGAYEQYFGPGTRLTVT.

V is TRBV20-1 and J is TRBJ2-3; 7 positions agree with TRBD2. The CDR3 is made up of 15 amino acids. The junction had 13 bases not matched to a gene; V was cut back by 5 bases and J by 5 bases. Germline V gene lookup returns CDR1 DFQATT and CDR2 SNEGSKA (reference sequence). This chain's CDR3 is CSARGWSGVEDTQYF. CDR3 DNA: TGCAGTGCTCGGGGCTGGAGCGGGGTTGAAGATACGCAGTATTTT.

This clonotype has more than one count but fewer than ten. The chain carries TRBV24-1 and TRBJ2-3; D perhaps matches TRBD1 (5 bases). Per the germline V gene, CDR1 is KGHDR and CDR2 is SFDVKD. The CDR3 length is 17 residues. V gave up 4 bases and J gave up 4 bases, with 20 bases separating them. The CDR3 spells CATSEPTATLGADTQYF. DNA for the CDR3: TGTGCCACCAGTGAACCCACAGCGACCCTAGGGGCAGATACGCAGTATTTT.